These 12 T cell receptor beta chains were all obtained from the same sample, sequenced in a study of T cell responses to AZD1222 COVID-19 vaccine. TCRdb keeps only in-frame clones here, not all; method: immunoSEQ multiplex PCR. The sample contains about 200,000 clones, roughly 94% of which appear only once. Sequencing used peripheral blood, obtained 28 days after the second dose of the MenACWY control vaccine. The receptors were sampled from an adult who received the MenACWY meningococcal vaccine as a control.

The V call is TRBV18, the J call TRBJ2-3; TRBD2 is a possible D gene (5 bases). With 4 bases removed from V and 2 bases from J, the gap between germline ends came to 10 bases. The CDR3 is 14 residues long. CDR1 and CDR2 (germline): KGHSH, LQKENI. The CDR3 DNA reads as TGTGCCAGCTCACGAGGACTTTCCACAGATACGCAGTATTTT. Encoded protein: CASSRGLSTDTQYF.

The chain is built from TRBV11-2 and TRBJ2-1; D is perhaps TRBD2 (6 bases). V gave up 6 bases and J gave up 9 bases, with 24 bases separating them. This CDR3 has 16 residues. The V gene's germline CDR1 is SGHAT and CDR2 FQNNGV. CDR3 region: CASSSPGEVRSAEQFF. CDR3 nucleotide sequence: TGTGCCAGCAGTTCCCCCGGGGAGGTGCGTTCTGCTGAGCAGTTCTTC.

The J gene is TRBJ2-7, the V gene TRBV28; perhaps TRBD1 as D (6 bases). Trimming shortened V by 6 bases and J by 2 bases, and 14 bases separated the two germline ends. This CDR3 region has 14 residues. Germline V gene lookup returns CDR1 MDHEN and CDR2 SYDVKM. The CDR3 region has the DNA TGTGCCAGCAGACCGCCAGGGGTAGCCTACGAGCAGTACTTC. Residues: CASRPPGVAYEQYF.

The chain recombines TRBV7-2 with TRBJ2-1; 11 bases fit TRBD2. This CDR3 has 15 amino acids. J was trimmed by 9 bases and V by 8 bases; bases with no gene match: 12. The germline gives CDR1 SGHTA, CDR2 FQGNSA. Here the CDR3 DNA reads TGTGCCAGCCGACCCCCGGGACTAGCGGATTCTGAGCAGTTCTTC. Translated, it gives CASRPPGLADSEQFF.

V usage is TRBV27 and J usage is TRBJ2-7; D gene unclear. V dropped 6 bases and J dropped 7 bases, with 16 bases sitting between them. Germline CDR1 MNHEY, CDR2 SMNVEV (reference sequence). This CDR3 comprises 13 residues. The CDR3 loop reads CASSHGPSREQYF. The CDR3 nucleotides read TGTGCCAGCAGCCATGGTCCAAGTCGGGAGCAGTACTTC.

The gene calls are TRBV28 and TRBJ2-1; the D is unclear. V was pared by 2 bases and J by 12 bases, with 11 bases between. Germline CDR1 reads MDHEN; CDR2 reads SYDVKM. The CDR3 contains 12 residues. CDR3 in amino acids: CASSLAYTGQFF. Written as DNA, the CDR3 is TGTGCCAGCAGTTTAGCGTACACCGGGCAGTTCTTC. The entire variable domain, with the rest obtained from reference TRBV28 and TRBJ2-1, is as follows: DVKVTQSSRYLVKRTGEKVFLECVQDMDHENMFWYRQDPGLGLRLIYFSYDVKMKEKGDIPEGYSVSREKKERFSLILESASTNQTSMYLCASSLAYTGQFFGPGTRLTVL.

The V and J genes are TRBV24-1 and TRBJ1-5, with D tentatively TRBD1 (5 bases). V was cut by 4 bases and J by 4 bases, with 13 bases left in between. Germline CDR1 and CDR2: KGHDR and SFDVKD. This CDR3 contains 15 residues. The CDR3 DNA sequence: TGTGCCACCAGTGAAACGGGGCAGCCTAATCAGCCCCAGCATTTT. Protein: CATSETGQPNQPQHF.

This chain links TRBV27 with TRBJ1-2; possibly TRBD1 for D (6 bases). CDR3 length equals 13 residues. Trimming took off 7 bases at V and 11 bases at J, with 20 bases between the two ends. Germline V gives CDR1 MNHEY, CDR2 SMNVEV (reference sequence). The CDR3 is CASKRGPGSGYTF. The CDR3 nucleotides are TGTGCCAGCAAGCGGGGGCCCGGTAGCGGTTACACCTTC.

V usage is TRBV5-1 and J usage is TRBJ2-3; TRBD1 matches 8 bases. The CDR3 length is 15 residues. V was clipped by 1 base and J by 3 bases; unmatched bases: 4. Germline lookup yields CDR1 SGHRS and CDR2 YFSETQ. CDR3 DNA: TGCGCCAGCAGCTTGCAGGGGGCGAGGACAGATACGCAGTATTTT. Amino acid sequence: CASSLQGARTDTQYF.

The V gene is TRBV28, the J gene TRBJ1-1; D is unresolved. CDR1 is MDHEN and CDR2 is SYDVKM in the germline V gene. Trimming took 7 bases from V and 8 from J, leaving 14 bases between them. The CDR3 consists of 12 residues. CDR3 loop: CASTSRKWEAFF. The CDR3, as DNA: TGTGCCAGCACCTCTAGAAAATGGGAAGCTTTCTTT. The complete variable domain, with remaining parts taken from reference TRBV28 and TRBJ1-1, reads DVKVTQSSRYLVKRTGEKVFLECVQDMDHENMFWYRQDPGLGLRLIYFSYDVKMKEKGDIPEGYSVSREKKERFSLILESASTNQTSMYLCASTSRKWEAFFGQGTRLTVV.

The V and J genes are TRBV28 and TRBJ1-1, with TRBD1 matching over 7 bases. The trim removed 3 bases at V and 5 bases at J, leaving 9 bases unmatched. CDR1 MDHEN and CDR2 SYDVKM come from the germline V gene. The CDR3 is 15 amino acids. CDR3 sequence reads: CASSLDSRGGTEAFF. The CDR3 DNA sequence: TGTGCCAGCAGTTTGGATTCCAGGGGGGGGACTGAAGCTTTCTTT.

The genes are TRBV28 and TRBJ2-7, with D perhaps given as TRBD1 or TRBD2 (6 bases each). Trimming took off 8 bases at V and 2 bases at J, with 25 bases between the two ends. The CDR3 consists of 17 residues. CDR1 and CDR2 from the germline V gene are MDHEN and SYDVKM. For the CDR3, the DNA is TGTGCCAGCGAACCCGCGAGAGGGGGGCGCCTCCCCTACGAGCAGTACTTC. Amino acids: CASEPARGGRLPYEQYF. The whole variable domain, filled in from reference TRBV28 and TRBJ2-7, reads DVKVTQSSRYLVKRTGEKVFLECVQDMDHENMFWYRQDPGLGLRLIYFSYDVKMKEKGDIPEGYSVSREKKERFSLILESASTNQTSMYLCASEPARGGRLPYEQYFGPGTRLTVT.